These T cell receptor beta chains were read from a single sample in a study of blood T cell repertoires in COVID-19. The method was immunoSEQ multiplex PCR; TCRdb's version includes in-frame clones alone and lacks a portion of them. The sample includes roughly 120,000 clones, about 88% of them seen just once. Sequenced sample: peripheral blood. The receptors shown here come from a man aged 55 to 70 with COVID-19, enrolled during active disease. The CDR3 runs from the conserved cysteine through the conserved F or W. Each record gives: D gene, J gene, V gene, clone size, CDR3 protein, CDR3 DNA. The D gene is left open where the match is weak. Size tells how often a clone was seen (once, few, many) or the class of an expanded clone, and some rows leave it out.

NA | TRBJ2-7 | TRBV28 | few | CASIPRTAYYYEQYF | TGTGCCAGCATTCCTAGGACTGCTTATTACTACGAGCAGTACTTC
TRBD1 | TRBJ2-2 | TRBV18 | NA | CASFPGTGNTGELFF | TGTGCCAGCTTCCCCGGGACAGGGAACACCGGGGAGCTGTTTTTT
TRBD2 | TRBJ2-1 | TRBV7-2 | NA | CASSFSGGIHEQFF | TGTGCCAGCAGCTTTAGCGGGGGGATACATGAGCAGTTCTTC
NA | TRBJ2-2 | TRBV18 | NA | CASSSVADGELFF | TGTGCCAGCTCATCCGTGGCCGACGGGGAGCTGTTTTTT
TRBD2 | TRBJ2-3 | TRBV13 | NA | CASRTAGGPDTQYF | TGTGCCAGCAGAACAGCGGGAGGGCCGGATACGCAGTATTTT
TRBD1 | TRBJ2-1 | TRBV9 | NA | CASSAGDRGFGNEQFF | TGTGCCAGCAGCGCAGGGGACAGGGGGTTTGGGAATGAGCAGTTCTTC
NA | TRBJ2-3 | TRBV3-1/TRBV3-2 | NA | CASSQATGSDTQYF | TGTGCCAGCAGCCAGGCCACAGGGTCAGATACGCAGTATTTT
NA | TRBJ1-1 | TRBV5-1 | NA | CASSGGAEAFF | TGCGCCAGCAGCGGGGGGGCAGAAGCTTTCTTT
TRBD2 | TRBJ2-3 | TRBV7-2 | NA | CASSLRGTSDTDTQYF | TGTGCCAGCAGCCTCCGTGGGACTAGCGACACAGATACGCAGTATTTT
TRBD1 | TRBJ2-1 | TRBV6-2/TRBV6-3 | NA | CASSYDRGQEQFF | TGTGCCAGCAGTTACGACAGGGGACAGGAGCAGTTCTTC
NA | TRBJ2-5 | TRBV24-1 | NA | CATSELETQYF | TGTGCCACCAGTGAACTGGAGACCCAGTACTTC
NA | TRBJ1-3 | TRBV6-2/TRBV6-3 | once | CASSYDRGNTIYF | TGTGCCAGCAGTTACGACAGGGGAAACACCATATATTTT
TRBD1 | TRBJ2-1 | TRBV28 | NA | CASGTGTGLLADFYNEQFF | TGTGCCAGCGGTACCGGGACAGGGCTCCTAGCGGATTTTTACAATGAGCAGTTCTTC
TRBD1 | TRBJ1-5 | TRBV24-1 | NA | CATSDSDRGNNQPQHF | TGTGCCACCAGTGACTCGGACAGGGGGAACAATCAGCCCCAGCATTTT
NA | TRBJ2-2 | TRBV6-5 | NA | CASSREYRTGELFF | TGTGCCAGCAGTCGGGAGTATCGCACCGGGGAGCTGTTTTTT
NA | TRBJ1-2 | TRBV6-2/TRBV6-3 | once | CASSYEAPYGYTF | TGTGCCAGCAGTTACGAGGCACCCTATGGCTACACCTTC
NA | TRBJ1-1 | TRBV4-3 | NA | CASSQDRVNTEAFF | TGCGCCAGCAGCCAAGACAGGGTGAACACTGAAGCTTTCTTT
NA | TRBJ1-2 | TRBV12-3/TRBV12-4 | NA | CASSLTRGYTF | TGTGCCAGCAGTTTGACACGTGGCTACACCTTC
NA | TRBJ1-2 | TRBV2 | once | CASTPWNRVNYGYTF | TGTGCCAGCACCCCTTGGAATCGGGTTAACTATGGCTACACCTTC
TRBD1 | TRBJ2-1 | TRBV11-3 | NA | CASSPRGQGFEQFF | TGTGCCAGCAGCCCTCGGGGACAGGGGTTTGAGCAGTTCTTC
NA | TRBJ2-1 | TRBV19 | NA | CASSIQGYNGYYNEQFF | TGTGCCAGTAGTATTCAGGGGTATAATGGGTACTACAATGAGCAGTTCTTC
NA | TRBJ2-1 | TRBV9 | NA | CASSVWVGSSYNEQFF | TGTGCCAGCAGCGTATGGGTTGGGAGCTCCTACAATGAGCAGTTCTTC
NA | TRBJ2-1 | TRBV6-5 | NA | CASSIIGDEQFF | TGTGCCAGCAGTATAATAGGGGATGAGCAGTTCTTC
TRBD1 | TRBJ1-5 | TRBV4-1 | NA | CASSQDPGGGRQPQHF | TGCGCCAGCAGCCAAGATCCCGGAGGGGGCCGACAGCCCCAGCATTTT
TRBD2 | TRBJ2-5 | TRBV19 | NA | CASSTEGTSGTKQETQYF | TGTGCCAGTAGTACGGAGGGGACTAGCGGAACTAAACAAGAGACCCAGTACTTC
NA | TRBJ1-3 | TRBV9 | few | CASSFRTPGNTIYF | TGTGCCAGCAGCTTCAGGACACCTGGAAACACCATATATTTT
NA | TRBJ1-4 | TRBV20-1 | NA | CSARSEKLFF | TGCAGTGCTAGAAGCGAAAAACTGTTTTTT
NA | TRBJ1-5 | TRBV5-1 | once | CASSLDPSGNQPQHF | TGCGCCAGCAGCTTGGATCCGTCGGGCAATCAGCCCCAGCATTTT
TRBD2 | TRBJ2-1 | TRBV9 | NA | CASSVSWGGGSYNEQFF | TGTGCCAGCAGCGTATCGTGGGGCGGGGGGTCCTACAATGAGCAGTTCTTC
TRBD1 | TRBJ1-2 | TRBV4-1 | NA | CASSQTDRADYGYTF | TGCGCCAGCAGCCAAACGGACAGGGCGGACTATGGCTACACCTTC
NA | TRBJ2-1 | TRBV6-1 | NA | CASSDAGSSNEQFF | TGTGCCAGCAGTGACGCGGGATCAAGTAATGAGCAGTTCTTC
TRBD2 | TRBJ2-3 | TRBV3-1/TRBV3-2 | NA | CASAGLAGRTDTQYF | TGTGCCAGCGCCGGACTAGCGGGGAGGACAGATACGCAGTATTTT
TRBD2 | TRBJ2-1 | TRBV30 | NA | CAWSLPGAGGEFF | TGTGCCTGGAGCCTCCCCGGTGCGGGAGGCGAGTTCTTC
TRBD1 | TRBJ1-4 | TRBV3-1/TRBV3-2 | NA | CASSRDRAHEKLFF | TGTGCCAGCAGCCGGGACAGGGCCCATGAAAAACTGTTTTTT
NA | TRBJ1-5 | TRBV7-2 | once | CASSLGTDNQPQHF | TGTGCCAGCAGCTTAGGGACAGATAATCAGCCCCAGCATTTT
NA | TRBJ1-1 | TRBV7-8 | NA | CASSLMRRGAEAFF | TGTGCCAGCAGCTTAATGCGCAGGGGCGCTGAAGCTTTCTTT
NA | TRBJ1-2 | TRBV5-4 | once | CASSLAGSDGYTF | TGTGCCAGCAGCTTGGCGGGTTCGGATGGCTACACCTTC
NA | TRBJ2-7 | TRBV3-1/TRBV3-2 | NA | CASSHLLEYEQYF | TGTGCCAGCAGCCACCTATTAGAATACGAGCAGTACTTC
TRBD2 | TRBJ2-7 | TRBV19 | NA | CASSIGGGEQYF | TGTGCCAGTAGTATAGGGGGGGGCGAGCAGTACTTC
NA | TRBJ2-5 | TRBV6-2/TRBV6-3 | NA | CASSYSPSSETQYF | TGTGCCAGCAGTTACTCACCTAGTTCAGAGACCCAGTACTTC